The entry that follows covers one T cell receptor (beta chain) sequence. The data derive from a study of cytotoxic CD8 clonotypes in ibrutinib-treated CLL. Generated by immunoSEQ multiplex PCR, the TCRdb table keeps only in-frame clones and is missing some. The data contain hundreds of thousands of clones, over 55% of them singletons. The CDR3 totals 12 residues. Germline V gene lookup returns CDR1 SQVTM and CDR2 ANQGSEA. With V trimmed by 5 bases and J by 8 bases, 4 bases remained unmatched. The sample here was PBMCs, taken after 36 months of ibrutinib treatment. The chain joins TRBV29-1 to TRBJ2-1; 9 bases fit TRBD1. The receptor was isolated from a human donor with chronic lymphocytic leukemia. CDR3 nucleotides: TGCAGCGTTTACAGGGGGCCTCATGAGCAGTTCTTC. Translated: CSVYRGPHEQFF.